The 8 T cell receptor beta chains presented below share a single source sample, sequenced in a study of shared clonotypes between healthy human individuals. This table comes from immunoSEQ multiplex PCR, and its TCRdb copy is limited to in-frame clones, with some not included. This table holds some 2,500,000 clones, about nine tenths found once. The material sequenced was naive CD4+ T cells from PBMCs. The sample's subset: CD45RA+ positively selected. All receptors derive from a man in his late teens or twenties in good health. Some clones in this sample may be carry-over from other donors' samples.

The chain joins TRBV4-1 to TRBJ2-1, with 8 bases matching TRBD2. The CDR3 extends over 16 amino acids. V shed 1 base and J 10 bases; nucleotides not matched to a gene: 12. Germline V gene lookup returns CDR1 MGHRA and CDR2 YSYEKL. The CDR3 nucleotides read TGCGCCAGCAGCCAAGTCCTCCAGCGGGAGCGCTCCGAGCAGTTCTTC. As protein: CASSQVLQRERSEQFF.

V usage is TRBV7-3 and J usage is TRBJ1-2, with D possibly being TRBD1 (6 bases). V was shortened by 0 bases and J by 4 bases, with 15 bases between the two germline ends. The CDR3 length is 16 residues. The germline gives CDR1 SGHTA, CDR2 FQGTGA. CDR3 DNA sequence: TGTGCCAGCAGCTTAACTGGGGGGACAACAACCTATGGCTACACCTTC. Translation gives CASSLTGGTTTYGYTF.

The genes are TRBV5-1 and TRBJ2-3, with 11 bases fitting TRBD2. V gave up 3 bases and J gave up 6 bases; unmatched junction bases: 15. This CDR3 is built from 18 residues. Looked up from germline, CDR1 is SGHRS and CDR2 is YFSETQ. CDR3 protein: CASSSLGALAGASDTQYF. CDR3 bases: TGCGCCAGCAGCTCCCTCGGGGCACTAGCGGGAGCCTCCGATACGCAGTATTTT. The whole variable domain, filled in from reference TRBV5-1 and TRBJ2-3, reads KAGVTQTPRYLIKTRGQQVTLSCSPISGHRSVSWYQQTPGQGLQFLFEYFSETQRNKGNFPGRFSGRQFSNSRSEMNVSTLELGDSALYLCASSSLGALAGASDTQYFGPGTRLTVL.

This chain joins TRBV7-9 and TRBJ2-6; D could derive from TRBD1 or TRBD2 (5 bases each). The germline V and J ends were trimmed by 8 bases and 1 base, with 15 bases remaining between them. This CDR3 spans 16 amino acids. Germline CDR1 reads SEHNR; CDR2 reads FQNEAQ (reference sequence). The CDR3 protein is CASGRDGSSGANVLTF. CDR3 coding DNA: TGTGCCAGCGGCCGGGACGGTTCATCTGGGGCCAACGTCCTGACTTTC.

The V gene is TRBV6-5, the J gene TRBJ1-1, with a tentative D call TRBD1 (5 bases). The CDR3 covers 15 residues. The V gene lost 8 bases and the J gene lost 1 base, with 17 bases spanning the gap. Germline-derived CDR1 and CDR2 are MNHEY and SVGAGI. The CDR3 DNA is TGTGCCAGCCGCAGGGTTTGGGAGACGAACACTGAAGCTTTCTTT. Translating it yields CASRRVWETNTEAFF.

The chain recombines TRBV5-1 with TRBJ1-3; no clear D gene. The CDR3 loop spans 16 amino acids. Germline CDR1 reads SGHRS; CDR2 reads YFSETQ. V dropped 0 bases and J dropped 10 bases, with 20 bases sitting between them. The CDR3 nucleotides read TGCGCCAGCAGCTTGGGAGAATGGGGTGTAAAAACGACCATATATTTT. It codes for CASSLGEWGVKTTIYF.

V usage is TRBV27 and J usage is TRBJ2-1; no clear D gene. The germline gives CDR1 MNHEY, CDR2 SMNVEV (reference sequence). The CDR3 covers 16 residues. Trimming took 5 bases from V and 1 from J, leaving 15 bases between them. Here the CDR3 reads CASSKLGISSYNEQFF. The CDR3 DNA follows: TGTGCCAGCAGTAAACTGGGGATCTCTTCCTACAATGAGCAGTTCTTC.

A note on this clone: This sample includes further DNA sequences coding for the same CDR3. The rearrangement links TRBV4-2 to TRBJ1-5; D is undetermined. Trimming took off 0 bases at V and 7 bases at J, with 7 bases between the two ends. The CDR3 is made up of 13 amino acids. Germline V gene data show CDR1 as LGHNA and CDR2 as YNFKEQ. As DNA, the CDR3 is TGTGCCAGCAGCCAAGATCCCGGCCAGCCCCAGCATTTT. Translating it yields CASSQDPGQPQHF.